This is a list of T cell receptor beta chains from one sample in a study of blood T cell repertoires in COVID-19. Method: immunoSEQ multiplex PCR; TCRdb's copy keeps in-frame clones and lacks some. The sample consists of roughly 150,000 clones, more than 70% of them appearing once. Specimen: peripheral blood. Receptor source: a woman between 50 and 59 years old with acute or convalescent COVID-19. Both conserved end residues are part of each CDR3. The D gene is left open where the match is weak. Some rows have no size entry. The others give once, few or many, or a class for an expanded clone.

V gene: TRBV9; D gene: TRBD1; clone size: .; J gene: TRBJ1-3; CDR3 protein: CASSAEGAPGNTIYF; CDR3 DNA: TGTGCCAGCAGCGCTGAGGGGGCCCCTGGAAACACCATATATTTT
V gene: TRBV28; D gene: .; clone size: .; J gene: TRBJ1-1; CDR3 protein: CASSLEGGFPYTEAFF; CDR3 DNA: TGTGCCAGCAGTTTAGAAGGCGGGTTCCCGTACACTGAAGCTTTCTTT
V gene: TRBV30; D gene: TRBD2; clone size: .; J gene: TRBJ2-7; CDR3 protein: CAWRTSVYEQYF; CDR3 DNA: TGTGCCTGGAGGACTAGCGTCTACGAGCAGTACTTC
V gene: TRBV11-2; D gene: TRBD2; clone size: once; J gene: TRBJ2-3; CDR3 protein: CASSLRAGLAGISTDTQYF; CDR3 DNA: TGTGCCAGCAGCTTACGCGCCGGACTAGCGGGGATAAGCACAGATACGCAGTATTTT
V gene: TRBV7-2; D gene: .; clone size: .; J gene: TRBJ1-5; CDR3 protein: CASSLTRESPPQHF; CDR3 DNA: TGTGCCAGCAGCCTCACCCGAGAAAGTCCGCCCCAGCATTTT
V gene: TRBV7-3; D gene: .; clone size: .; J gene: TRBJ2-2; CDR3 protein: CASSPIRTGELFF; CDR3 DNA: TGTGCCAGCAGCCCTATCCGAACCGGGGAGCTGTTTTTT
V gene: TRBV18; D gene: TRBD1; clone size: .; J gene: TRBJ2-1; CDR3 protein: CASSPRQGADSEQFF; CDR3 DNA: TGTGCCAGCTCACCTCGGCAGGGGGCCGACAGTGAGCAGTTCTTC
V gene: TRBV28; D gene: TRBD1; clone size: few; J gene: TRBJ1-2; CDR3 protein: CASDPKAGGFGYTF; CDR3 DNA: TGTGCCAGCGACCCCAAGGCAGGGGGCTTTGGCTACACCTTC
V gene: TRBV5-6; D gene: TRBD2; clone size: .; J gene: TRBJ2-1; CDR3 protein: CASSSGLAEWYNEQFF; CDR3 DNA: TGTGCCAGCAGCTCAGGACTAGCGGAGTGGTACAATGAGCAGTTCTTC
V gene: TRBV15; D gene: TRBD1; clone size: few; J gene: TRBJ1-5; CDR3 protein: CATSRDDRDQPQHF; CDR3 DNA: TGTGCCACCAGCAGAGACGACAGGGATCAGCCCCAGCATTTT
V gene: TRBV6-4; D gene: .; clone size: many; J gene: TRBJ2-3; CDR3 protein: CASSEQGADTQYF; CDR3 DNA: TGTGCCAGCAGTGAGCAGGGCGCAGATACGCAGTATTTT
V gene: TRBV11-2; D gene: TRBD1; clone size: .; J gene: TRBJ1-4; CDR3 protein: CASSLGDRVTNEKLFF; CDR3 DNA: TGTGCCAGCAGCTTAGGGGACAGGGTCACTAATGAAAAACTGTTTTTT
V gene: TRBV9; D gene: TRBD1; clone size: .; J gene: TRBJ2-7; CDR3 protein: CASSVVGQGVNEQYF; CDR3 DNA: TGTGCCAGCAGCGTAGTAGGACAGGGTGTCAACGAGCAGTACTTC
V gene: TRBV5-1; D gene: .; clone size: .; J gene: TRBJ1-2; CDR3 protein: CASNGGGYGYTF; CDR3 DNA: TGCGCCTCCAACGGGGGGGGATATGGCTACACCTTC
V gene: TRBV5-1; D gene: .; clone size: .; J gene: TRBJ2-1; CDR3 protein: CASSLGRGEQFF; CDR3 DNA: TGCGCCAGCAGCTTGGGGCGGGGTGAGCAGTTCTTC
V gene: TRBV6-5; D gene: .; clone size: .; J gene: TRBJ1-4; CDR3 protein: CASNPLQPPGEKLFF; CDR3 DNA: TGTGCCAGCAACCCACTTCAGCCCCCCGGGGAGAAACTGTTTTTT
V gene: TRBV18; D gene: TRBD1; clone size: .; J gene: TRBJ1-5; CDR3 protein: CASSEGTGDYQPQHF; CDR3 DNA: TGTGCCAGCTCAGAGGGGACAGGGGATTATCAGCCCCAGCATTTT
V gene: TRBV11-2; D gene: .; clone size: .; J gene: TRBJ1-2; CDR3 protein: CASSFSGQSNYGYTF; CDR3 DNA: TGTGCCAGCAGCTTTTCAGGGCAATCTAACTATGGCTACACCTTC
V gene: TRBV7-9; D gene: .; clone size: .; J gene: TRBJ1-5; CDR3 protein: CASSSDIYSNQPQHF; CDR3 DNA: TGTGCCAGCAGTTCGGACATTTATAGCAATCAGCCCCAGCATTTT
V gene: TRBV7-9; D gene: TRBD1; clone size: .; J gene: TRBJ2-7; CDR3 protein: CASSYRDRGLPEQYF; CDR3 DNA: TGTGCCAGCAGCTACCGGGACAGGGGGCTCCCCGAGCAGTACTTC